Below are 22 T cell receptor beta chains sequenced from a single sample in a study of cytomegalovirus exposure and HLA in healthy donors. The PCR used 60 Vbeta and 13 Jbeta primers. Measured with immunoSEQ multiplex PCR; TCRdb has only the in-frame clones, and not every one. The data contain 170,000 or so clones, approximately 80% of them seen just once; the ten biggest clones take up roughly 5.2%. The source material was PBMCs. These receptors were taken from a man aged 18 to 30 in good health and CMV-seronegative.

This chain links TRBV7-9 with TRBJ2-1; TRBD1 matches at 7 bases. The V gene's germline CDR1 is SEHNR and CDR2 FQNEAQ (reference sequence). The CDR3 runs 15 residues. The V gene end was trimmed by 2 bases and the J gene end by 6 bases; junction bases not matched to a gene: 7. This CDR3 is CASSLRGPTSNEQFF. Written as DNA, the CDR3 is TGTGCCAGCAGCTTAAGGGGGCCTACTTCCAATGAGCAGTTCTTC.

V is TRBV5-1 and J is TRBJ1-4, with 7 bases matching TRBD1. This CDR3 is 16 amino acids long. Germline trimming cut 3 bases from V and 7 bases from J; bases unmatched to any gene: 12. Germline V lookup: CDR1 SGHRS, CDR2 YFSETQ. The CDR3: CASSYQPDREIEKLFF. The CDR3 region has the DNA TGCGCCAGCAGCTACCAACCTGACAGGGAAATTGAAAAACTGTTTTTT.

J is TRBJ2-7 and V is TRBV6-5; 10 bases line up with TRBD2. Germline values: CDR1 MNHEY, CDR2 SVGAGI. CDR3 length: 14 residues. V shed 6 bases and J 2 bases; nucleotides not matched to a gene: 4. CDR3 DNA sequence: TGTGCCAGCAGACGGACTAGCGGAACCTACGAGCAGTACTTC. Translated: CASRRTSGTYEQYF.

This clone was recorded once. The CDR3 DNA follows: TGTGCCAGCAGTCCGGTGGGACAGACCCAAGAGACCCAGTACTTC. It is translated as CASSPVGQTQETQYF. This chain connects TRBV6-5 to TRBJ2-5, with TRBD1 matching over 7 bases. Germline loops: CDR1 MNHEY, CDR2 SVGAGI. The V segment lost 5 bases and the J segment 1 base; nucleotides outside the gene matches: 7. The CDR3 runs to 15 residues.

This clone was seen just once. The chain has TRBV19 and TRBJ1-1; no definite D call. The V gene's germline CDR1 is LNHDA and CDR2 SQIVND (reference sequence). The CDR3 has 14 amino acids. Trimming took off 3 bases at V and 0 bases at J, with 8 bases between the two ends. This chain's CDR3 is CASSIQALNTEAFF. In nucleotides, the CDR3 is TGTGCCAGTAGTATTCAGGCGTTGAACACTGAAGCTTTCTTT.

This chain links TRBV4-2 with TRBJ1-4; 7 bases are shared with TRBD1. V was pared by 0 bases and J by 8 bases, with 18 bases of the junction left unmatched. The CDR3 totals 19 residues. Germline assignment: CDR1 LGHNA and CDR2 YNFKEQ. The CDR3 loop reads CASSQEVRQGRVPLEKLFF. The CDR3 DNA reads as TGTGCCAGCAGCCAAGAAGTAAGACAGGGCCGCGTTCCCCTGGAAAAACTGTTTTTT.

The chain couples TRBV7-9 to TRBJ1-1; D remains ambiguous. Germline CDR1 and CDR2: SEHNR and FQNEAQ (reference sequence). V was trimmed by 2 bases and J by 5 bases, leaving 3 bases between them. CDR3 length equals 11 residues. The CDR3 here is CASSLTTEAFF. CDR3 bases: TGTGCCAGCAGCTTAACTACTGAAGCTTTCTTT.

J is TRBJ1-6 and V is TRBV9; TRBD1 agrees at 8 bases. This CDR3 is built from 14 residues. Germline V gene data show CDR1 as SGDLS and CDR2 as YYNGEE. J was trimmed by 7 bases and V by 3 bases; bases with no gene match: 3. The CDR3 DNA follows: TGTGCCAGCAGCGCCACAGGGGGAAATTCACCCCTCCACTTT. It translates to CASSATGGNSPLHF.

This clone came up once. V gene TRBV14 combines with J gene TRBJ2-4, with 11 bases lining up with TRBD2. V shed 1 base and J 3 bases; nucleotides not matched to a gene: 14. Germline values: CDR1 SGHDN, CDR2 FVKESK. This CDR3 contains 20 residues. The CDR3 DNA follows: TGTGCCAGCAGCCAAGGGGCTAGACTAGCGGGACACGTGGTCAAAAACATTCAGTACTTC. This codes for CASSQGARLAGHVVKNIQYF.

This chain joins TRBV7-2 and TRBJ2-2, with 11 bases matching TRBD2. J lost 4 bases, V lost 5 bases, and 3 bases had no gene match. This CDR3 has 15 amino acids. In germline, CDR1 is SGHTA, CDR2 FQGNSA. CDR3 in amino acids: CASSPGLAGTGELFF. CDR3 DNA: TGTGCCAGCAGCCCTGGACTAGCGGGCACCGGGGAGCTGTTTTTT.

The CDR3 region is CASSFLETVQETQYF. The CDR3 region has the DNA TGTGCCAGCAGCTTTTTGGAGACAGTGCAAGAGACCCAGTACTTC. The V call is TRBV7-2, the J call TRBJ2-5; possible D gene TRBD1, 5 bases. This CDR3 is built from 15 residues. CDR1 and CDR2 (germline): SGHTA, FQGNSA. V gave up 3 bases and J gave up 2 bases, with 13 bases separating them.

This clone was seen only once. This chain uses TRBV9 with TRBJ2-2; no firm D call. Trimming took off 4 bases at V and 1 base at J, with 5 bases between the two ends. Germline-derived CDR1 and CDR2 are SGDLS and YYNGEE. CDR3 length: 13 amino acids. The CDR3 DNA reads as TGTGCCAGCAGCACTTGGAACACCGGGGAGCTGTTTTTT. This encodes CASSTWNTGELFF.

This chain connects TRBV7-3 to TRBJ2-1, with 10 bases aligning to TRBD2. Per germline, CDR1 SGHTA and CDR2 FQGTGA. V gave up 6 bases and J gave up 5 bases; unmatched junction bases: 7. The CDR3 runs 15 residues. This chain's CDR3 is CASRIAGGPHNEQFF. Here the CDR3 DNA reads TGTGCCAGCAGAATAGCGGGGGGCCCCCACAATGAGCAGTTCTTC.

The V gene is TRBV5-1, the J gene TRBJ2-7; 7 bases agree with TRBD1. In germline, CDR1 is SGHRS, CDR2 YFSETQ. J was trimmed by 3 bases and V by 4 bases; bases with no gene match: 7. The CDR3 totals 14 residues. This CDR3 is CASSLGQLDYEQYF. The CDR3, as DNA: TGCGCCAGCAGCCTGGGACAGCTCGACTACGAGCAGTACTTC.

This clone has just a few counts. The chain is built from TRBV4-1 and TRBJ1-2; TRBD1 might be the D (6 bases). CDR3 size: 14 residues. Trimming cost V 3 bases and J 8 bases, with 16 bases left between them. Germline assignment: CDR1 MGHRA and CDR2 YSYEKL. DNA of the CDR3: TGCGCCAGCAGCCATCGGGAGGGGGTCGGCGGCTACACCTTC. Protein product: CASSHREGVGGYTF.

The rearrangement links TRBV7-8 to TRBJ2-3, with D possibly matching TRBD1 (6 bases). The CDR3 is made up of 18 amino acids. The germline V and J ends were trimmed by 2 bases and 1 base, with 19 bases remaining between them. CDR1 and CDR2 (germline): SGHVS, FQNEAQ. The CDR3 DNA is TGTGCCAGCAGCTTAAAGACCTCAGGGGTTGCCCGCACAGATACGCAGTATTTT. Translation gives CASSLKTSGVARTDTQYF. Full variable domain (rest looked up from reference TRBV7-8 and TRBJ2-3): GAGVSQSPRYKVAKRGQDVALRCDPISGHVSLFWYQQALGQGPEFLTYFQNEAQLDKSGLPSDRFFAERPEGSVSTLKIQRTQQEDSAVYLCASSLKTSGVARTDTQYFGPGTRLTVL.

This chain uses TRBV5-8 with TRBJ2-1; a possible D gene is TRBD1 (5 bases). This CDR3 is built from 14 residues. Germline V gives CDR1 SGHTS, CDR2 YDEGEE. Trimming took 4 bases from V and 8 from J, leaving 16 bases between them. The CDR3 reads CASSQGFGQDEQFF. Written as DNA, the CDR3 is TGTGCCAGCAGCCAGGGATTTGGTCAGGATGAGCAGTTCTTC.

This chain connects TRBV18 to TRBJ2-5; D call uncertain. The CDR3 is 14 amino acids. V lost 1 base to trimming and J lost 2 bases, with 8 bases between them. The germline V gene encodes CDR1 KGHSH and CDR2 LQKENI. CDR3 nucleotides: TGTGCCAGCTCACCACTAACAGTACAAGAGACCCAGTACTTC. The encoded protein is CASSPLTVQETQYF.

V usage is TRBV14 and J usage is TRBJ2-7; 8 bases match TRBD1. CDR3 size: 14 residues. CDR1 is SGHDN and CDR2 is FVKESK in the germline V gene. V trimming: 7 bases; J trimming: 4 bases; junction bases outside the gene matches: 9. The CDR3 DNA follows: TGTGCCAGCACCGTCGGGACAGGCGGGTACGAGCAGTACTTC. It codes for CASTVGTGGYEQYF.

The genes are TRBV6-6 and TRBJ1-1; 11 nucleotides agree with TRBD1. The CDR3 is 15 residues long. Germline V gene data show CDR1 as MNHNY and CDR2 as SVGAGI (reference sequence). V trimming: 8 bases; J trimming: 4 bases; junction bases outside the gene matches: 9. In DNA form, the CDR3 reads TGTGCCAGCGGGGGGGGGACAGGGGGTACCACTGAAGCTTTCTTT. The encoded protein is CASGGGTGGTTEAFF.

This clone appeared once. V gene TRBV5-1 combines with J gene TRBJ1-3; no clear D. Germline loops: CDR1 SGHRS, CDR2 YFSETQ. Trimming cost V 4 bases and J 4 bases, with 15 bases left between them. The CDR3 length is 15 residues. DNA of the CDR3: TGCGCCAGCAGCCCTTCCTTCAGGCACGGAAACACCATATATTTT. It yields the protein CASSPSFRHGNTIYF.

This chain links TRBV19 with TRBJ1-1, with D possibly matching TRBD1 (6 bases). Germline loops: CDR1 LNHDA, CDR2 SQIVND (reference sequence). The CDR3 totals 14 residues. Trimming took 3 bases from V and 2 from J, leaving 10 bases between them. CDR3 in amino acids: CASSINRVNTEAFF. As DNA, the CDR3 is TGTGCCAGTAGTATTAACAGGGTAAACACTGAAGCTTTCTTT.